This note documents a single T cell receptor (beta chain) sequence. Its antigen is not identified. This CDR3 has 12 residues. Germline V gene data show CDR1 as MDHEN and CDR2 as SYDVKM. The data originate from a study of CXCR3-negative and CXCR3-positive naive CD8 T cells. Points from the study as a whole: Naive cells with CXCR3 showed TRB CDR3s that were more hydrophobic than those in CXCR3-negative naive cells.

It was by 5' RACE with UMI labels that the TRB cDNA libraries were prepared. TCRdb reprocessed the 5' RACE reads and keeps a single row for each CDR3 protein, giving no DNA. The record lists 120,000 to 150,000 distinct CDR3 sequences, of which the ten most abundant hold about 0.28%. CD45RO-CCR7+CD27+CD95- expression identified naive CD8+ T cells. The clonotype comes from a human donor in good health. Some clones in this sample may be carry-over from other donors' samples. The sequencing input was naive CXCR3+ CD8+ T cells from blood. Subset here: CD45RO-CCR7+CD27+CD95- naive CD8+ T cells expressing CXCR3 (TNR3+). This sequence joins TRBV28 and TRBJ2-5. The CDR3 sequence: CASRLTQETQYF.